This is a list of T cell receptor beta chains from one sample in a study of cytomegalovirus exposure and HLA in healthy donors. This table comes from immunoSEQ multiplex PCR, and its TCRdb copy is limited to in-frame clones, with some not included. The repertoire consists of roughly 280,000 clones, with around 86% occurring once and the leading ten covering 0.9% to 1.1%. Sequenced sample: PBMCs. The receptors derive from a woman younger than 30 in good health and CMV-seronegative. Both conserved end residues are part of each CDR3. The order of the fields is CDR3 protein, CDR3 DNA, V gene, J gene, D gene, clone size. A D gene is named only where the DNA matches it firmly. Clone size is not always given. Where it is, it says once, few, many or a class for expanded clones.

CDR3 protein: CASSVGTGMFQPQHF; CDR3 DNA: TGTGCCAGCAGCGTAGGGACAGGGATGTTTCAGCCCCAGCATTTT; V gene: TRBV9; J gene: TRBJ1-5; D gene: TRBD1; clone size: .
CDR3 protein: CASSSPQGIGSEKLFF; CDR3 DNA: TGTGCCAGCAGCTCCCCCCAGGGAATCGGTAGTGAAAAACTGTTTTTT; V gene: TRBV5-5; J gene: TRBJ1-4; D gene: .; clone size: .
CDR3 protein: CASSLDGPNYNEQFF; CDR3 DNA: TGCGCCAGCAGCTTGGATGGCCCGAACTACAATGAGCAGTTCTTC; V gene: TRBV5-1; J gene: TRBJ2-1; D gene: .; clone size: .
CDR3 protein: CASSDSSGAGNSPLHF; CDR3 DNA: TGTGCCAGCAGCGACTCTAGTGGGGCAGGTAATTCACCCCTCCACTTT; V gene: TRBV25-1; J gene: TRBJ1-6; D gene: .; clone size: .
CDR3 protein: CASSPPIGLAGVVEQYF; CDR3 DNA: TGTGCCAGCAGCCCTCCGATAGGACTAGCGGGAGTCGTCGAGCAGTACTTC; V gene: TRBV7-8; J gene: TRBJ2-7; D gene: TRBD2; clone size: .
CDR3 protein: CASGPPGDRVLDYGYTF; CDR3 DNA: TGTGCCAGCGGCCCTCCCGGGGACAGAGTTTTGGACTATGGCTACACCTTC; V gene: TRBV5-8; J gene: TRBJ1-2; D gene: TRBD1; clone size: .
CDR3 protein: CASTQFLGVGELFF; CDR3 DNA: TGTGCCAGCACCCAATTCTTAGGGGTCGGGGAGCTGTTTTTT; V gene: TRBV6-5; J gene: TRBJ2-2; D gene: .; clone size: .
CDR3 protein: CASSPPGDSQPQHF; CDR3 DNA: TGTGCCAGTAGTCCCCCAGGGGACAGTCAGCCCCAGCATTTT; V gene: TRBV19; J gene: TRBJ1-5; D gene: TRBD1; clone size: once
CDR3 protein: CASSSLGGADTQYF; CDR3 DNA: TGTGCCAGCAGCTCCCTAGGGGGCGCAGATACGCAGTATTTT; V gene: TRBV6-1; J gene: TRBJ2-3; D gene: TRBD1; clone size: .
CDR3 protein: CACLTSGRRDTQYF; CDR3 DNA: TGTGCCTGCTTGACTAGCGGGAGACGAGATACGCAGTATTTT; V gene: TRBV6-1; J gene: TRBJ2-3; D gene: TRBD2; clone size: .
CDR3 protein: CASTYAQGSGKTQYF; CDR3 DNA: TGTGCCAGCACCTACGCGCAGGGCTCTGGAAAGACCCAGTACTTC; V gene: TRBV27; J gene: TRBJ2-5; D gene: .; clone size: .
CDR3 protein: CASSPLYNQRAGELFF; CDR3 DNA: TGTGCCAGCAGCCCCCTTTACAACCAGAGGGCCGGGGAGCTGTTTTTT; V gene: TRBV5-6; J gene: TRBJ2-2; D gene: .; clone size: .
CDR3 protein: CSAPDPTGAFF; CDR3 DNA: TGCAGTGCCCCGGACCCCACGGGGGCTTTCTTT; V gene: TRBV20-1; J gene: TRBJ1-1; D gene: .; clone size: few
CDR3 protein: CASSLRGRETQYF; CDR3 DNA: TGTGCCAGCAGCCTGAGGGGGCGAGAGACCCAGTACTTC; V gene: TRBV7-7; J gene: TRBJ2-5; D gene: TRBD1; clone size: .
CDR3 protein: CASRSQGVEPQHF; CDR3 DNA: TGTGCCAGCCGCAGCCAGGGGGTTGAGCCCCAGCATTTT; V gene: TRBV6-5; J gene: TRBJ1-5; D gene: TRBD1; clone size: .
CDR3 protein: CAWSLFYSNQPQHF; CDR3 DNA: TGTGCCTGGAGTCTTTTTTATAGCAATCAGCCCCAGCATTTT; V gene: TRBV30; J gene: TRBJ1-5; D gene: .; clone size: .
CDR3 protein: CASKRDIDYGYTF; CDR3 DNA: TGTGCCAGCAAGAGAGACATCGACTATGGCTACACCTTC; V gene: TRBV5-6; J gene: TRBJ1-2; D gene: .; clone size: .
CDR3 protein: CASSWGDRGNNEQFF; CDR3 DNA: TGTGCCAGCAGTTGGGGGGACAGGGGAAACAATGAGCAGTTCTTC; V gene: TRBV6-7; J gene: TRBJ2-1; D gene: TRBD1; clone size: .
CDR3 protein: CASSIVASGPQETQYF; CDR3 DNA: TGTGCCAGTAGTATAGTTGCTAGCGGACCTCAAGAGACCCAGTACTTC; V gene: TRBV19; J gene: TRBJ2-5; D gene: TRBD2; clone size: .
CDR3 protein: CASTTGTLTRNTIYF; CDR3 DNA: TGTGCCAGCACCACTGGGACACTGACCCGAAACACCATATATTTT; V gene: TRBV9; J gene: TRBJ1-3; D gene: .; clone size: once
CDR3 protein: CVTKRERSYNEQFF; CDR3 DNA: TGTGTTACCAAGCGGGAGAGGTCCTACAATGAGCAGTTCTTC; V gene: TRBV2; J gene: TRBJ2-1; D gene: TRBD2; clone size: .
CDR3 protein: CATSRGDRAEGYTF; CDR3 DNA: TGTGCCACCAGCAGGGGGGACAGGGCGGAGGGCTACACCTTC; V gene: TRBV15; J gene: TRBJ1-2; D gene: TRBD1; clone size: .
CDR3 protein: CAWKPASLSSYNEQFF; CDR3 DNA: TGTGCCTGGAAACCTGCCTCCCTAAGCTCCTACAATGAGCAGTTCTTC; V gene: TRBV30; J gene: TRBJ2-1; D gene: .; clone size: .
CDR3 protein: CASMTGWTETQYF; CDR3 DNA: TGTGCCAGCATGACAGGGTGGACAGAGACCCAGTACTTC; V gene: TRBV6-1; J gene: TRBJ2-5; D gene: TRBD1; clone size: .
CDR3 protein: CASRRGGELFF; CDR3 DNA: TGCGCCAGCCGTAGGGGCGGGGAGCTGTTTTTT; V gene: TRBV4-3; J gene: TRBJ2-2; D gene: .; clone size: many
CDR3 protein: CASSSPRFLSYEQYF; CDR3 DNA: TGTGCCAGCAGTTCTCCCAGGTTCCTCTCCTACGAGCAGTACTTC; V gene: TRBV6-1; J gene: TRBJ2-7; D gene: .; clone size: .
CDR3 protein: CASSLGEGLGNQPQHF; CDR3 DNA: TGTGCCAGCAGTTTGGGCGAGGGCTTAGGCAATCAGCCCCAGCATTTT; V gene: TRBV28; J gene: TRBJ1-5; D gene: .; clone size: .
CDR3 protein: CASSEGSGTDIFQPQHF; CDR3 DNA: TGTGCCAGCAGTGAAGGGAGCGGGACGGATATTTTTCAGCCCCAGCATTTT; V gene: TRBV2; J gene: TRBJ1-5; D gene: .; clone size: .
CDR3 protein: CASSFQGLNTEAFF; CDR3 DNA: TGTGCCAGCAGCTTTCAGGGTCTGAACACTGAAGCTTTCTTT; V gene: TRBV7-8; J gene: TRBJ1-1; D gene: .; clone size: .
CDR3 protein: CASSAGENSGNTIYF; CDR3 DNA: TGTGCCAGCAGTGCAGGGGAGAACTCTGGAAACACCATATATTTT; V gene: TRBV2; J gene: TRBJ1-3; D gene: .; clone size: .
CDR3 protein: CAWSSRRAEAFF; CDR3 DNA: TGTGCCTGGAGTAGCCGGAGGGCTGAAGCTTTCTTT; V gene: TRBV30; J gene: TRBJ1-1; D gene: .; clone size: .
CDR3 protein: CATLSARYNTGELFF; CDR3 DNA: TGTGCCACCCTAAGTGCCCGATATAACACCGGGGAGCTGTTTTTT; V gene: TRBV6-5; J gene: TRBJ2-2; D gene: .; clone size: .
CDR3 protein: CASSSPGIQAVWQYF; CDR3 DNA: TGTGCCAGCAGTTCCCCCGGGATCCAGGCGGTTTGGCAGTATTTT; V gene: TRBV27; J gene: TRBJ2-3; D gene: .; clone size: .
CDR3 protein: CASSQGQGAEAISPLHF; CDR3 DNA: TGCGCCAGCAGCCAAGGACAGGGGGCCGAGGCCATTTCACCCCTCCACTTT; V gene: TRBV4-1; J gene: TRBJ1-6; D gene: TRBD1; clone size: .
CDR3 protein: CASSLAGADVSEAFF; CDR3 DNA: TGCGCCAGCAGCTTGGCTGGGGCAGATGTCTCTGAAGCTTTCTTT; V gene: TRBV5-1; J gene: TRBJ1-1; D gene: .; clone size: .
CDR3 protein: CAISDPGEEAFF; CDR3 DNA: TGTGCCATCAGTGATCCAGGGGAAGAGGCTTTCTTT; V gene: TRBV10-3; J gene: TRBJ1-1; D gene: .; clone size: .
CDR3 protein: CASSLLPGEYEQYF; CDR3 DNA: TGCGCCAGCAGCTTGTTGCCAGGGGAGTACGAGCAGTACTTC; V gene: TRBV5-1; J gene: TRBJ2-7; D gene: .; clone size: .
CDR3 protein: CASSTVGLAGPSGGELFF; CDR3 DNA: TGTGCCAGTAGTACCGTGGGACTAGCGGGACCTTCCGGCGGGGAGCTGTTTTTT; V gene: TRBV19; J gene: TRBJ2-2; D gene: TRBD2; clone size: .
CDR3 protein: CASSLRDLNFYGYTF; CDR3 DNA: TGTGCCAGCAGCCTCCGGGACTTGAACTTCTATGGCTACACCTTC; V gene: TRBV11-2; J gene: TRBJ1-2; D gene: .; clone size: .
CDR3 protein: CASSLAAATSSNIQYF; CDR3 DNA: TGTGCCAGCAGCTTAGCTGCCGCCACTAGCAGTAACATTCAGTACTTC; V gene: TRBV7-9; J gene: TRBJ2-4; D gene: .; clone size: .
CDR3 protein: CASSQDRARRDGYTF; CDR3 DNA: TGCGCCAGCAGCCAAGATCGGGCCAGGCGGGACGGCTACACCTTC; V gene: TRBV4-3; J gene: TRBJ1-2; D gene: .; clone size: .
CDR3 protein: CASSYQGALGEQYF; CDR3 DNA: TGTGCCAGCAGTTACCAGGGGGCGCTGGGGGAGCAGTACTTC; V gene: TRBV27; J gene: TRBJ2-7; D gene: TRBD1; clone size: .
CDR3 protein: CASSHGGNYGYTF; CDR3 DNA: TGCGCCAGCAGCCACGGGGGTAACTATGGCTACACCTTC; V gene: TRBV5-1; J gene: TRBJ1-2; D gene: .; clone size: .
CDR3 protein: CASSPRQGNGYTF; CDR3 DNA: TGCGCCAGCAGCCCCAGACAGGGGAATGGCTACACCTTC; V gene: TRBV5-1; J gene: TRBJ1-2; D gene: TRBD1; clone size: few
CDR3 protein: CACPRAGRDNSEAFF; CDR3 DNA: TGTGCCTGTCCCCGGGCAGGTCGGGATAACTCTGAAGCTTTCTTT; V gene: TRBV30; J gene: TRBJ1-1; D gene: .; clone size: .
CDR3 protein: CASSRTSGSEFGTQYF; CDR3 DNA: TGTGCCAGCAGCCGGACTAGCGGGAGCGAGTTCGGTACGCAGTATTTT; V gene: TRBV14; J gene: TRBJ2-3; D gene: TRBD2; clone size: .
CDR3 protein: CASTRQGYGYTF; CDR3 DNA: TGTGCCAGCACGAGACAGGGTTATGGCTACACCTTC; V gene: TRBV2; J gene: TRBJ1-2; D gene: TRBD1; clone size: .
CDR3 protein: CASNGAGGKYNEQFF; CDR3 DNA: TGTGCCAGCAACGGGGCGGGGGGGAAATACAATGAGCAGTTCTTC; V gene: TRBV27; J gene: TRBJ2-1; D gene: TRBD2; clone size: .
CDR3 protein: CASSQGFRTSDTYEQYF; CDR3 DNA: TGTGCCAGCAGCCAAGGATTTAGGACTAGCGATACCTACGAGCAGTACTTC; V gene: TRBV14; J gene: TRBJ2-7; D gene: TRBD2; clone size: .
CDR3 protein: CASSLALGGGETQYF; CDR3 DNA: TGTGCCAGCAGCTTGGCCTTAGGGGGCGGGGAGACCCAGTACTTC; V gene: TRBV5-4; J gene: TRBJ2-5; D gene: TRBD1; clone size: few
CDR3 protein: CASSPTGTADNYGYTF; CDR3 DNA: TGTGCCAGCAGTCCAACCGGGACAGCTGATAACTATGGCTACACCTTC; V gene: TRBV2; J gene: TRBJ1-2; D gene: TRBD1; clone size: .
CDR3 protein: CASSQGQGDQPQHF; CDR3 DNA: TGTGCCAGCAGTCAGGGACAGGGAGATCAGCCCCAGCATTTT; V gene: TRBV13; J gene: TRBJ1-5; D gene: TRBD1; clone size: .
CDR3 protein: CASSQVPRSGFGNQPQHF; CDR3 DNA: TGTGCCAGTAGCCAAGTCCCGCGGAGCGGATTTGGCAATCAGCCCCAGCATTTT; V gene: TRBV19; J gene: TRBJ1-5; D gene: .; clone size: .
CDR3 protein: CASSPLGEGISSYEQYF; CDR3 DNA: TGTGCCAGCAGTCCGCTCGGCGAGGGAATTTCCTCCTACGAGCAGTACTTC; V gene: TRBV27; J gene: TRBJ2-7; D gene: .; clone size: .
CDR3 protein: CASSLADRTLNEQFF; CDR3 DNA: TGCGCCAGCAGCCTCGCGGACAGAACCCTCAATGAGCAGTTCTTC; V gene: TRBV5-1; J gene: TRBJ2-1; D gene: .; clone size: .